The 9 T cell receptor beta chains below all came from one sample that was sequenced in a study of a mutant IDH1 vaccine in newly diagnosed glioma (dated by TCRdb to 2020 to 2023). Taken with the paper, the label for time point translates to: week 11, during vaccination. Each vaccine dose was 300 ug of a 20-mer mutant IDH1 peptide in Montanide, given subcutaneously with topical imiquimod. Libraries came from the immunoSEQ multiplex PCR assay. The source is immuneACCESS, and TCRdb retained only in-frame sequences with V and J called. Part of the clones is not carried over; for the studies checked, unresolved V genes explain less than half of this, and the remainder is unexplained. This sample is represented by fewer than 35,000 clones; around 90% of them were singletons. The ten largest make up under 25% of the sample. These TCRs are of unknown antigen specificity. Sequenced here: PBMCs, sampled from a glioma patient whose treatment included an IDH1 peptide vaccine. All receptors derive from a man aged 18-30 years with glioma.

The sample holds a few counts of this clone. The CDR3 sequence is CASSEGDGRSYEQYF. The CDR3 DNA is TGTGCCAGCAGTGAAGGAGACGGACGGTCGTACGAGCAGTACTTC. This chain joins TRBV2 and TRBJ2-7; D is unresolved. The CDR3 runs 15 residues. Deletions cut 1 base from V and 4 bases from J, with 14 bases between. The germline gives CDR1 SNHLY, CDR2 FYNNEI.

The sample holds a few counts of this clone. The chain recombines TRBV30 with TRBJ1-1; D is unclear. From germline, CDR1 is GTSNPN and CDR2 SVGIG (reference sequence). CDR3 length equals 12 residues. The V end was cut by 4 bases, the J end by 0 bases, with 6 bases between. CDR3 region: CAWKYLNTEAFF. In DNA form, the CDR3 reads TGTGCCTGGAAATACTTGAACACTGAAGCTTTCTTT.

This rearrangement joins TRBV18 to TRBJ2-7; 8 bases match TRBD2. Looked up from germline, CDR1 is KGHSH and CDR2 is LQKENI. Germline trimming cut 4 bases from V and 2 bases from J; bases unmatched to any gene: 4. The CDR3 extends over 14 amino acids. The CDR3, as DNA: TGTGCCAGCTCACTCGGCGGGGGGACCTACGAGCAGTACTTC. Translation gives CASSLGGGTYEQYF.

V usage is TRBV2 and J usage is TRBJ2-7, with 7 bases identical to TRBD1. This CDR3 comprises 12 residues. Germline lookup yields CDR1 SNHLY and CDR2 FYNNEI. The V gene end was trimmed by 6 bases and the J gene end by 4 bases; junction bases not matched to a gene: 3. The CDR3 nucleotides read TGTGCCAGCAGCCGACAGGGATACGAGCAGTACTTC. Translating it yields CASSRQGYEQYF.

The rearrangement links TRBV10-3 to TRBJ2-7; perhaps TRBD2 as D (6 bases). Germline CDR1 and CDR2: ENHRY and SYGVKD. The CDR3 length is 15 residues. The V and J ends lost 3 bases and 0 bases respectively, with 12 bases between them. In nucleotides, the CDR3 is TGTGCCATCAGTGATGGTAGCGGCCTCTCCTACGAGCAGTACTTC. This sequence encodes CAISDGSGLSYEQYF.

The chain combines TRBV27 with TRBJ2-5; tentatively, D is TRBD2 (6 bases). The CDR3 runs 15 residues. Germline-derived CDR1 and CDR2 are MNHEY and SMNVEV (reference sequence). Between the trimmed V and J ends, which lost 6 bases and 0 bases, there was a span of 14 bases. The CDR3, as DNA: TGTGCCAGCAGAGGCGGCGGGGCATACCAAGAGACCCAGTACTTC. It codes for CASRGGGAYQETQYF.

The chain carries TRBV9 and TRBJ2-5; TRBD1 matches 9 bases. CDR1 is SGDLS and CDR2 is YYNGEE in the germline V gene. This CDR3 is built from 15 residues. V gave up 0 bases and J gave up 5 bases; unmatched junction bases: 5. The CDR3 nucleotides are TGTGCCAGCAGCGTAGGCGGGACAGGGCAGGAGACCCAGTACTTC. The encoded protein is CASSVGGTGQETQYF.

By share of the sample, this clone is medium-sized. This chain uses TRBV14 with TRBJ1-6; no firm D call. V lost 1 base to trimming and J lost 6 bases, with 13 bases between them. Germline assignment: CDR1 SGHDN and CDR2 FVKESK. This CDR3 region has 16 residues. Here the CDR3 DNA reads TGTGCCAGCAGCCAAGGAATTCGGGCCGCTAATTCACCCCTCCACTTT. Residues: CASSQGIRAANSPLHF.

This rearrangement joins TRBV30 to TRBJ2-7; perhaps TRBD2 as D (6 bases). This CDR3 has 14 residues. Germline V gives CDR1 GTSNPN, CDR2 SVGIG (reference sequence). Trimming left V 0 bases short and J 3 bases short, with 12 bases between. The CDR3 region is CAWSVQEGVYEQYF. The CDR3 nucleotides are TGTGCCTGGAGTGTACAGGAGGGAGTCTACGAGCAGTACTTC. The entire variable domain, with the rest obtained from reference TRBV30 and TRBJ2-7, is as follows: SQTIHQWPATLVQPVGSPLSLECTVEGTSNPNLYWYRQAAGRGLQLLFYSVGIGQISSEVPQNLSASRPQDRQFILSSKKLLLSDSGFYLCAWSVQEGVYEQYFGPGTRLTVT.